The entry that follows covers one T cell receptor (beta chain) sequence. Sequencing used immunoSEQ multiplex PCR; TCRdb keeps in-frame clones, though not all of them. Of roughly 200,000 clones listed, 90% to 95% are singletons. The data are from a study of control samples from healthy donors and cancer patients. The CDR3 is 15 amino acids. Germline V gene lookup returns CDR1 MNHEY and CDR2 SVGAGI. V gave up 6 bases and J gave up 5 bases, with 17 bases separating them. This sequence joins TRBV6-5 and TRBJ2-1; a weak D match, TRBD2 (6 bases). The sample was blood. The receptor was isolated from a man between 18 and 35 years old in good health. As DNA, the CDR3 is TGTGCCAGCAGGAGGAAGGGACTCCCCAACAATGAGCAGTTCTTC. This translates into CASRRKGLPNNEQFF.